A selection of T cell receptor beta chains follows, all from one sample in a study of blood T cell repertoires in COVID-19. Using immunoSEQ multiplex PCR, the repertoire was profiled, and TCRdb retains in-frame clones only, with some absent. The table lists over 250,000 clones, about three quarters of them singletons. The material sequenced was peripheral blood. The receptors shown here come from a woman aged 80 or over with acute or convalescent COVID-19. Each CDR3 is given with its conserved first and last residue. D genes are given only for firm matches. Clone size is not always given. Where it is, it says once, few, many or a class for expanded clones.

j_call d_call v_call clone_size cdr3_aa cdr3_nt
TRBJ1-3 TRBD1 TRBV3-1/TRBV3-2 . CASSSWTGGDSGNTIYF TGTGCCAGCAGCTCCTGGACAGGTGGAGACTCTGGAAACACCATATATTTT
TRBJ2-7 . TRBV18 . CASSPERVGYEQYF TGTGCCAGCTCACCAGAGCGGGTTGGCTACGAGCAGTACTTC
TRBJ1-2 TRBD1 TRBV19 . CASSIDRDREIGYGYTF TGTGCCAGTAGTATAGATCGCGACAGGGAAATTGGCTATGGCTACACCTTC
TRBJ2-2 . TRBV18 . CASSPDRNTGELFF TGTGCCAGCTCACCGGACAGAAACACCGGGGAGCTGTTTTTT
TRBJ2-5 . TRBV11-2 . CASSSTREETQYF TGTGCCAGCAGCTCGACTAGGGAAGAGACCCAGTACTTC
TRBJ1-2 . TRBV7-2 . CASSLERVPGYTF TGTGCCAGCAGCTTAGAGAGGGTACCTGGCTACACCTTC
TRBJ2-5 TRBD2 TRBV27 . CASSSWGLAEETQYF TGTGCCAGCAGTTCATGGGGACTAGCTGAAGAGACCCAGTACTTC
TRBJ2-1 . TRBV11-2 . CASSLITLPGRYNEQFF TGTGCCAGCAGCTTAATAACCCTCCCGGGGAGATACAATGAGCAGTTCTTC
TRBJ2-2 . TRBV3-1/TRBV3-2 . CASSQRQGRNTGELFF TGTGCCAGCAGCCAGCGCCAGGGCAGGAACACCGGGGAGCTGTTTTTT
TRBJ1-5 . TRBV21-1 . CASSNRQGASQPQHF TGTGCCAGCAGCAATAGACAGGGGGCAAGTCAGCCCCAGCATTTT
TRBJ1-4 . TRBV10-2 . CASSKQGNGEKLFF TGCGCCAGCAGCAAACAGGGAAATGGTGAAAAACTGTTTTTT
TRBJ2-2 . TRBV5-5 . CASSFSIRGVQDTGELFF TGTGCCAGCAGCTTCAGTATCCGGGGAGTTCAGGACACCGGGGAGCTGTTTTTT
TRBJ2-7 . TRBV15 . CATSGGGTKSYEQYF TGTGCCACCAGCGGGGGGGGGACAAAATCCTACGAGCAGTACTTC
TRBJ1-1 . TRBV10-3 few CASRGLNTEAFF TGTGCCTCCAGGGGCCTTAACACTGAAGCTTTCTTT
TRBJ2-7 . TRBV10-3 . CAISESSLYEQYF TGTGCCATCAGTGAGTCGAGTCTTTACGAGCAGTACTTC
TRBJ2-5 TRBD2 TRBV5-4 . CASSAGGAQETQYF TGTGCCAGCAGCGCCGGGGGGGCCCAAGAGACCCAGTACTTC
TRBJ2-7 . TRBV7-2 . CASSVENGYEQYF TGTGCCAGCAGCGTGGAGAATGGCTACGAGCAGTACTTC
TRBJ2-7 . TRBV6-2/TRBV6-3 . CASSFQVHYEQYF TGTGCCAGCAGTTTTCAGGTACACTACGAGCAGTACTTC
TRBJ2-7 TRBD1 TRBV12-3/TRBV12-4 . CASSLWDSYEQYF TGTGCCAGCAGTTTATGGGACAGCTACGAGCAGTACTTC
TRBJ1-4 . TRBV21-1 few CASSKAGHPSTNEKLFF TGTGCCAGCAGCAAAGCGGGACACCCGTCAACTAATGAAAAACTGTTTTTT
TRBJ2-5 . TRBV19 once CASSTRDSGQETQYF TGTGCCAGTAGCACACGGGACAGCGGGCAAGAGACCCAGTACTTC
TRBJ2-3 TRBD2 TRBV7-9 . CASSRAGASTDTQYF TGTGCCAGCAGCCGAGCGGGGGCCAGCACAGATACGCAGTATTTT
TRBJ1-2 TRBD1 TRBV13 once CASSWDRGNYGYTF TGTGCCAGCAGCTGGGACAGGGGTAACTATGGCTACACCTTC
TRBJ2-5 TRBD1 TRBV9 once CASSVAPDRGRGTQYF TGTGCCAGCAGCGTCGCCCCCGACAGGGGACGCGGGACCCAGTACTTC
TRBJ1-2 . TRBV29-1 . CSVPRTDSYGYTF TGCAGCGTTCCTCGAACTGACAGCTATGGCTACACCTTC
TRBJ1-4 TRBD1 TRBV19 . CASSSRQGTEKLFF TGTGCCAGTAGTTCCAGACAGGGGACTGAAAAACTGTTTTTT
TRBJ1-2 . TRBV5-1 . CASSLQGGNYGYTF TGCGCCAGCAGCTTGCAGGGAGGTAACTATGGCTACACCTTC
TRBJ2-3 . TRBV12-5 . CASGLATGMGDTQYF TGTGCTAGTGGTTTGGCCACAGGGATGGGGGATACGCAGTATTTT
TRBJ1-4 . TRBV7-2 . CASSLGGGVGEKLFF TGTGCCAGCAGCTTAGGAGGGGGGGTCGGTGAAAAACTGTTTTTT
TRBJ2-7 TRBD2 TRBV5-4 . CASSLVAGGDYEQYF TGTGCCAGCAGCTTGGTGGCGGGGGGGGACTACGAGCAGTACTTC
TRBJ2-5 TRBD2 TRBV4-3 . CASSQTSGFQETQYF TGCGCCAGCAGCCAAACTAGCGGCTTCCAAGAGACCCAGTACTTC
TRBJ1-2 . TRBV2 . CASSDNRDYGYTF TGTGCCAGCAGTGATAACAGAGACTATGGCTACACCTTC
TRBJ2-7 . TRBV2 many CASNPGDWASSYEQYF TGTGCCAGCAACCCTGGGGACTGGGCCAGCTCCTACGAGCAGTACTTC
TRBJ1-3 . TRBV19 . CASRRRDGGNTIYF TGTGCCAGTAGGCGGAGGGACGGTGGAAACACCATATATTTT
TRBJ1-1 . TRBV7-8 once CASSLAAPRAEAFF TGTGCCAGCAGCTTAGCGGCGCCCAGGGCTGAAGCTTTCTTT
TRBJ1-1 . TRBV15 . CATSYRRGTEAFF TGTGCCACCAGCTACAGGCGGGGCACTGAAGCTTTCTTT
TRBJ1-5 . TRBV10-3 . CAISEGAGGEQPQHF TGTGCCATCAGTGAGGGTGCCGGAGGGGAACAGCCCCAGCATTTT